These T cell receptor beta chains were read from a single sample in a study of T cells after yellow fever vaccination. TCRdb fed the 5' RACE reads into MiXCR, producing one record per CDR3 protein. Here the sample spans some 500,000 distinct CDR3 sequences, around an eighth being singletons. This specimen consisted of PBMCs, obtained on the day of the yellow fever booster vaccination. Source of these receptors: a man aged 30-40 years who received the YFV17D yellow fever vaccine. CDR3s include the opening cysteine and the closing phenylalanine or tryptophan. Fields, in order: V gene, J gene, clone size, D gene, CDR3 DNA, CDR3 protein. The D gene is left open where the match is weak. Some rows have no size entry. The others give once, few or many, or a class for an expanded clone.

V: TRBV6-5; J: TRBJ2-1; size: many; D: TRBD2; DNA: TGTGCCAGCGCGGGAGTGAATGAGCAGTTCTTC; CDR3: CASAGVNEQFF
V: TRBV5-1; J: TRBJ2-1; size: few; D: TRBD2; DNA: TGCGCCAGCAGCTTGAGTTGGACTAGCGGTGACAATGAGCAGTTCTTC; CDR3: CASSLSWTSGDNEQFF
V: TRBV6-5; J: TRBJ2-7; size: few; D: -; DNA: TGTGCCAGCAGTTTGGGGCACTTCGGCGAGCAGTACTTC; CDR3: CASSLGHFGEQYF
V: TRBV20-1; J: TRBJ1-1; size: -; D: TRBD1; DNA: TGCAGTGCTAGAGATCTAATCTTGGACAGGGAAGCTTTCTTT; CDR3: CSARDLILDREAFF
V: TRBV7-8; J: TRBJ2-1; size: few; D: TRBD1; DNA: TGTGCCAGCAGCTGGCCGGGGACAGGGGGGATGGGTGAGCAGTTCTTC; CDR3: CASSWPGTGGMGEQFF
V: TRBV20-1; J: TRBJ2-7; size: few; D: TRBD2; DNA: TGCAGTGCGGACGGCGGGAGGTCTTACGAGCAGTACTTC; CDR3: CSADGGRSYEQYF
V: TRBV29-1; J: TRBJ2-5; size: many; D: -; DNA: TGCAGCGTTGTAGAGGCCGGAGGGGAGACCCAGTACTTC; CDR3: CSVVEAGGETQYF
V: TRBV3-1; J: TRBJ2-6; size: few; D: -; DNA: TGTGCCAGCAGGGCAGGGGTTTCGGGGGCCAACGTCCTGACTTTC; CDR3: CASRAGVSGANVLTF
V: TRBV5-1; J: TRBJ2-2; size: few; D: -; DNA: TGCGCCAGCAGCTTGGGACACAGGGATTCCGGGGAGCTGTTTTTT; CDR3: CASSLGHRDSGELFF
V: TRBV5-1; J: TRBJ1-4; size: few; D: -; DNA: TGCGCCAGCAGCTTGGGGAACCTTGGGAATGAAAAACTGTTTTTT; CDR3: CASSLGNLGNEKLFF